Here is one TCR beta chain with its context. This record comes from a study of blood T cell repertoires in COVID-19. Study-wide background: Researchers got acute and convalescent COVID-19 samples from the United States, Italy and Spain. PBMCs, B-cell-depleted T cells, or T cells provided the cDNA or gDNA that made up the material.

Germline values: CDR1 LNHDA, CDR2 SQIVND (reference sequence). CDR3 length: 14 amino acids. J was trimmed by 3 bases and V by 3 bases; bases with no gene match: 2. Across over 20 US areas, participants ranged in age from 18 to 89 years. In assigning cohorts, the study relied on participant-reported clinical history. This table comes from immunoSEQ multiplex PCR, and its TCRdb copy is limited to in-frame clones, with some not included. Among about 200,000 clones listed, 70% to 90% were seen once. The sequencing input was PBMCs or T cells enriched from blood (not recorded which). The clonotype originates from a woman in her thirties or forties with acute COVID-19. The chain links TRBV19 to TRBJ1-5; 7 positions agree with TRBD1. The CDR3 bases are TGTGCCAGTAGTATGGGACAGTACAATCAGCCCCAGCATTTT. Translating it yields CASSMGQYNQPQHF.